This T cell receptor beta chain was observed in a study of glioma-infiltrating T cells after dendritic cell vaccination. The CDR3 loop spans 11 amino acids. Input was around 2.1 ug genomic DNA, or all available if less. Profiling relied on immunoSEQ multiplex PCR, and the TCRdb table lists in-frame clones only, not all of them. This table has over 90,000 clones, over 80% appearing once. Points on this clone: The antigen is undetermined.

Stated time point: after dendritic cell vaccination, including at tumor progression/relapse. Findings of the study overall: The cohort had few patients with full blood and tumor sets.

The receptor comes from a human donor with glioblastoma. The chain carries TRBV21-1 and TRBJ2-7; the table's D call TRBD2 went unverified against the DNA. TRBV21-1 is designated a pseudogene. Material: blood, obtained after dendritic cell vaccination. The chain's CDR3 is CASSKDASGYF. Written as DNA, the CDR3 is TGTGCCAGCAGCAAAGATGCTAGCGGTTACTTC.